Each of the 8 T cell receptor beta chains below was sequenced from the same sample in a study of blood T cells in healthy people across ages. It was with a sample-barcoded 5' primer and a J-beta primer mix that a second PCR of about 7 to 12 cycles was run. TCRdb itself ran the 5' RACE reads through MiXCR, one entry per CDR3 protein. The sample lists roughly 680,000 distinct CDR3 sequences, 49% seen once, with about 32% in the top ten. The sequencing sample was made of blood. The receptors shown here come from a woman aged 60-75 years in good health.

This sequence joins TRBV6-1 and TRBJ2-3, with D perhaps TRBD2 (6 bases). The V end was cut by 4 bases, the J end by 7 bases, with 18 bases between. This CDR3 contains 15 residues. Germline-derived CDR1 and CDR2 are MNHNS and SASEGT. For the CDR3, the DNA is TGTGCCAGCAGTGCCTCGGGACTCGACTTCAATACGCAGTATTTT. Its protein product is CASSASGLDFNTQYF.

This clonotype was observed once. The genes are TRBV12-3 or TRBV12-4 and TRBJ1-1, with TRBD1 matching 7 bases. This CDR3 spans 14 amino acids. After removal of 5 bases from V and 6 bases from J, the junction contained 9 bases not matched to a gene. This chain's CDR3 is CASSLRTQGAEAFF. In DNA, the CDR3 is TGTGCCAGCAGTCTGAGGACCCAGGGGGCTGAAGCTTTCTTT.

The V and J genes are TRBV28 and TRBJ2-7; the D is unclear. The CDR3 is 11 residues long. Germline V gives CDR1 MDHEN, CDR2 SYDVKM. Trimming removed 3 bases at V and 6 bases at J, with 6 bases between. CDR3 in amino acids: CASSFGTEQYF. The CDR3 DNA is TGTGCCAGCAGTTTTGGAACCGAGCAGTACTTC.

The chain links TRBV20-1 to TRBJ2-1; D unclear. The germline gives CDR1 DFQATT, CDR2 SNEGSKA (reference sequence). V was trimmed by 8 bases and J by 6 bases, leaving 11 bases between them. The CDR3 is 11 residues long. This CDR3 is CSQRPGNEQFF. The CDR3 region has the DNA TGCAGTCAGCGACCCGGCAATGAGCAGTTCTTC.

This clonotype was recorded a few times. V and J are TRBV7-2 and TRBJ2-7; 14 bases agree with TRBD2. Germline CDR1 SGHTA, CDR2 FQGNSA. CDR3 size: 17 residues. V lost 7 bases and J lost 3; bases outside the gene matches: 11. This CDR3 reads CASTKTPGLAGDYEQYF. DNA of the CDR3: TGTGCCAGCACGAAAACACCGGGACTAGCGGGGGACTACGAGCAGTACTTC. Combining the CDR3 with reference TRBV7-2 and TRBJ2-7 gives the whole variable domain GAGVSQSPSNKVTEKGKDVELRCDPISGHTALYWYRQSLGQGLEFLIYFQGNSAPDKSGLPSDRFSAERTGGSVSTLTIQRTQQEDSAVYLCASTKTPGLAGDYEQYFGPGTRLTVT.

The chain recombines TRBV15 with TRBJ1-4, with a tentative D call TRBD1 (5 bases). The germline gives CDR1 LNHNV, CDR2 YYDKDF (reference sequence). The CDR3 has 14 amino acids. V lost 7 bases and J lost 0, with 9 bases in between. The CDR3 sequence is CATNRQTTNEKLFF. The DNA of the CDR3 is TGTGCCACCAATAGACAGACAACTAATGAAAAACTGTTTTTT.

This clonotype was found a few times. CDR3 region: CSARPLEASSYNEQFF. Here the CDR3 DNA reads TGCAGTGCTAGGCCGCTTGAGGCGAGCTCCTACAATGAGCAGTTCTTC. This chain uses TRBV20-1 with TRBJ2-1; no clear D. The CDR3 is 16 amino acids. V lost 3 bases and J 0 bases, leaving 15 bases between the germline ends. In germline, CDR1 is DFQATT, CDR2 SNEGSKA (reference sequence).

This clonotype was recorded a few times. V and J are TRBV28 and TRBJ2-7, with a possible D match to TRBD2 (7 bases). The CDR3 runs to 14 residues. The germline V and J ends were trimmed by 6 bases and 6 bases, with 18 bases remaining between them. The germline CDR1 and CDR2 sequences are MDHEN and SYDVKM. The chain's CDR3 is CASSLGGVEREQYF. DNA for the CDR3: TGTGCCAGCAGCCTAGGGGGGGTGGAACGCGAGCAGTACTTC.